The rows below give T cell receptor beta chains drawn from one sample of a study of shared clonotypes between healthy human individuals. Sequenced by immunoSEQ multiplex PCR; TCRdb stores in-frame clones only, minus some. Counted here are 2 million to 3 million clones, 90% to 95% occurring once; the ten biggest clones make up 0.35% to 0.45%. Input material: naive CD4+ T cells from PBMCs. These receptor sequences come from a man aged 18 to 29 in good health. Some clones in this sample may be carry-over from other donors' samples. CDR3s include the opening cysteine and the closing phenylalanine or tryptophan. Clone size appears in some rows only: once, few, many, or a class for an expanded clone.

cdr3_length clone_size v_call cdr3_aa
14 . TRBV7-9 CASSAHNRNTEAFF
15 . TRBV7-2 CASSLARADYNEQFF
14 . TRBV5-1 CASSWGQGKDTQYF
13 once TRBV27 CASSFSGGEKLFF
11 . TRBV19 CASSNRNTQYF
13 . TRBV29-1 CSAGLAGADTQYF
14 . TRBV6-5 CASSYSNREETQYF
17 . TRBV5-4 CASSPAGPAGGKGSKFF
14 . TRBV5-5 CASSLGNSNQPQHF
14 . TRBV6-6 CASSYSLAKNIQYF
13 . TRBV28 CASSRGVGETQYF
14 . TRBV18 CASSRTGYGNTIYF
13 . TRBV4-3 CASSQDDHQPQHF
14 . TRBV4-1 CASSPPTGYNEQFF
10 . TRBV20-1 CSVWADTQYF
15 . TRBV30 CAWSWSGLAGVEQYF
18 . TRBV28 CASSIIQGASLSNQPQHF
16 . TRBV7-9 CASSSLQGVAYNEQFF
18 . TRBV21-1 CASSNRGQGPYSNQPQHF
14 . TRBV2 CASRPWVLESEQFF
14 . TRBV5-1 CASSTTGTGNEQFF
15 . TRBV6-1 CASSEQETLYEKLFF
14 . TRBV5-1 CASSLGGGSYEQYF
14 . TRBV7-2 CASSLVGSQNTIYF
14 . TRBV5-1 CASSLVTGTGSMFF
15 once TRBV5-1 CASSSDSSSYNEQFF
13 . TRBV9 CASSVGEYAKQFF
16 . TRBV27 CASSFWPPGGQETQYF
15 . TRBV6-5 CASSASGSERNIQYF
13 . TRBV7-2 CASGRGTSPGYTF
16 . TRBV4-2 CASSQRLAGGQETQYF
16 . TRBV7-9 CASSLALAGGFDEQFF
14 . TRBV5-6 CASSLGARSHGYTF
14 . TRBV5-1 CASNRGAGNTEAFF
13 . TRBV6-1 CASRTGMNTEAFF
16 . TRBV4-2 CASSQDQTGVMRGYTF
15 . TRBV7-9 CASSLTGQGIYGYTF
18 . TRBV2 CASSEFLSHYSSNEKLFF
14 once TRBV5-1 CASKGLGLTGELFF